This T cell receptor beta chain emerged from a study of somatic mutations in cytotoxic T cells in rheumatoid arthritis. Here immunoSEQ multiplex PCR was the method, and the copy in TCRdb shows in-frame clones only, minus some. The profile shows around 16,000 clones, just under 80% of them singletons. Germline CDR1 is SGHTA and CDR2 is FQGNSA. Trimming cost V 3 bases and J 2 bases, with 11 bases left between them. This CDR3 is built from 15 residues. Sequenced sample: CD8+ T cells sorted from blood. The rearrangement links TRBV7-2 to TRBJ1-3, with D possibly TRBD1 on 6 matching bases. The source of this sequence is an adult with rheumatoid arthritis. The CDR3 is CASSFHSGAGNTIYF. The CDR3 DNA reads TGTGCCAGCAGCTTCCATTCAGGGGCTGGAAACACCATATATTTT.